Listed below are T cell receptor beta chains from one sample, sequenced in a study of control samples from healthy donors and cancer patients. The repertoire was sequenced with immunoSEQ multiplex PCR; TCRdb's copy has only in-frame clones and lacks some. Among around 90,000 clones listed, around nine tenths were seen once. Material: blood. These receptors all come from a young man in good health. Each CDR3 is given with its conserved first and last residue. The D gene is left open where the match is weak. Size is stated for part of the rows, as once, few or many counts, or as a class when the clone is expanded.

NA,NA,TRBJ2-5,TRBV6-5,CASSYSEHLKTQYF,TGTGCCAGCAGTTACTCCGAGCACCTGAAGACCCAGTACTTC
NA,NA,TRBJ2-1,TRBV15,CATSQPTVTSYNEQFF,TGTGCCACCAGCCAACCGACAGTAACCTCCTACAATGAGCAGTTCTTC
TRBD2,medium-sized,TRBJ2-7,TRBV11-2,CASSPQQLAGDLTYEQYF,TGTGCCAGCAGCCCTCAGCAATTAGCGGGGGACCTCACCTACGAGCAGTACTTC
TRBD1,few,TRBJ1-4,TRBV28,CASSILQGREKLFF,TGTGCCAGCAGTATACTACAGGGGCGGGAAAAACTGTTTTTT
NA,few,TRBJ1-6,TRBV3-1/TRBV3-2,CATGQYNSPLHF,TGTGCCACCGGACAGTATAATTCACCCCTCCACTTT
TRBD1,NA,TRBJ1-6,TRBV6-5,CASSYGTEGDSPLHF,TGTGCCAGCAGTTACGGGACAGAAGGGGATTCACCCCTCCACTTT
TRBD1,NA,TRBJ1-4,TRBV5-1,CASSPVTGAREKLFF,TGCGCCAGCAGCCCTGTAACAGGGGCTCGGGAAAAACTGTTTTTT
TRBD2,NA,TRBJ2-1,TRBV5-5,CASSSLLAGGLNEQFF,TGTGCCAGCAGCTCCTTACTAGCGGGGGGGCTTAATGAGCAGTTCTTC
NA,NA,TRBJ1-4,TRBV7-6,CASSLDPTANNEKLFF,TGTGCCAGCAGCTTAGACCCGACAGCTAACAATGAAAAACTGTTTTTT
TRBD1,NA,TRBJ1-1,TRBV27,CASSLWTGGTEAFF,TGTGCCAGCAGTCTGTGGACAGGGGGCACTGAAGCTTTCTTT
TRBD1,NA,TRBJ2-5,TRBV6-2/TRBV6-3,CASSPTPGQPPSGQETQYF,TGTGCCAGCAGCCCTACCCCGGGACAGCCCCCCTCAGGCCAAGAGACCCAGTACTTC
TRBD1,NA,TRBJ1-2,TRBV13,CASSLQGNYGYTF,TGTGCCAGCAGCCTACAGGGGAACTATGGCTACACCTTC
NA,NA,TRBJ2-1,TRBV5-1,CASSPVMGGYNEQFF,TGCGCCAGCAGCCCGGTTATGGGGGGATACAATGAGCAGTTCTTC
TRBD1,NA,TRBJ1-2,TRBV3-1/TRBV3-2,CASSQSRGVDYGYTF,TGTGCCAGCAGCCAGAGCAGGGGGGTCGACTATGGCTACACCTTC
TRBD1,NA,TRBJ2-2,TRBV5-6,CASTGDRVNTGELFF,TGTGCCAGCACCGGGGACAGGGTAAACACCGGGGAGCTGTTTTTT
NA,NA,TRBJ1-1,TRBV14,CASSQRNTEAFF,TGTGCCAGCAGCCAGAGGAACACTGAAGCTTTCTTT
NA,NA,TRBJ1-5,TRBV10-2,CASSDNRGQPQHF,TGCGCCAGCAGTGATAATAGGGGACAGCCCCAGCATTTT
TRBD2,once,TRBJ2-1,TRBV7-3,CASSGSGAHEQFF,TGTGCCAGCAGTGGTAGCGGGGCTCATGAGCAGTTCTTC
NA,NA,TRBJ2-2,TRBV7-9,CASSLGRTLFF,TGTGCCAGCAGCTTAGGGAGGACGCTGTTTTTT
NA,NA,TRBJ2-5,TRBV3-1/TRBV3-2,CASSPRQTLQETQYF,TGTGCCAGCAGCCCTAGACAGACACTTCAAGAGACCCAGTACTTC
NA,NA,TRBJ1-1,TRBV6-5,CAGSKNTEAFF,TGTGCCGGCAGTAAAAACACTGAAGCTTTCTTT
NA,NA,TRBJ1-5,TRBV20-1,CSASRRVGGSNQPQHF,TGCAGTGCTAGTCGCCGGGTCGGAGGGAGTAATCAGCCCCAGCATTTT
TRBD2,NA,TRBJ2-1,TRBV7-6,CASSFSNSWLVAGGGNNEQFF,TGTGCCAGCAGCTTCTCTAATTCTTGGCTTGTGGCGGGGGGCGGGAACAATGAGCAGTTCTTC
TRBD1,once,TRBJ1-2,TRBV15,CATSRGGGGVGYTF,TGTGCCACCAGCAGAGGAGGAGGGGGCGTTGGCTACACCTTC
TRBD1,NA,TRBJ1-1,TRBV19,CASSILDRGDTEAFF,TGTGCCAGTAGTATCCTAGACAGGGGGGACACTGAAGCTTTCTTT
NA,NA,TRBJ1-4,TRBV18,CASSPRTTNEKLFF,TGTGCCAGCTCACCTCGGACAACTAATGAAAAACTGTTTTTT
NA,NA,TRBJ2-2,TRBV24-1,CATSFTVAGELFF,TGTGCCACCAGTTTCACAGTAGCCGGGGAGCTGTTTTTT
NA,once,TRBJ2-3,TRBV13,CASSRRDPSTDTQYF,TGTGCCAGCAGCCGCCGGGACCCAAGCACAGATACGCAGTATTTT
TRBD1,NA,TRBJ2-5,TRBV7-9,CASSAGQGGGETQYF,TGTGCCAGCAGCGCGGGACAGGGCGGCGGGGAGACCCAGTACTTC
NA,few,TRBJ2-2,TRBV7-9,CASSLVSGAGELFF,TGTGCCAGCAGCTTAGTGTCCGGGGCCGGGGAGCTGTTTTTT
TRBD2,NA,TRBJ2-3,TRBV5-1,CASSARLAGVSTDTQYF,TGCGCCAGCAGCGCCCGACTAGCGGGGGTTAGCACAGATACGCAGTATTTT
NA,NA,TRBJ1-2,TRBV5-4,CASSPGAYGYTF,TGTGCCAGCAGCCCAGGGGCCTATGGCTACACCTTC
TRBD1,NA,TRBJ2-7,TRBV12-5,CASAKDHGTGVVEQYF,TGTGCTAGTGCCAAAGACCACGGGACAGGCGTAGTCGAGCAGTACTTC
TRBD2,NA,TRBJ2-7,TRBV29-1,CSVDSGDYSYEQYF,TGCAGCGTCGACTCCGGGGACTACAGCTACGAGCAGTACTTC
NA,NA,TRBJ2-5,TRBV5-6,CASSRREGVRETQYF,TGTGCCAGCAGCCGGAGGGAGGGGGTTAGAGAGACCCAGTACTTC
TRBD2,NA,TRBJ2-1,TRBV5-4,CASSLEGLAGVEQFF,TGTGCCAGCAGCTTGGAGGGACTAGCGGGGGTTGAGCAGTTCTTC
TRBD2,NA,TRBJ2-1,TRBV7-8,CASSRAGGTYNEQFF,TGTGCCAGCAGCCGAGCGGGGGGGACCTACAATGAGCAGTTCTTC
TRBD1,once,TRBJ2-2,TRBV6-5,CASNSRQGPGELFF,TGTGCCAGCAATTCCCGACAGGGTCCCGGGGAGCTGTTTTTT
NA,NA,TRBJ1-2,TRBV18,CASSPPRDYGYTF,TGTGCCAGCTCACCACCCCGGGATTATGGCTACACCTTC
NA,once,TRBJ1-1,TRBV6-1,CASSELRGTEAFF,TGTGCCAGCAGTGAACTCCGAGGGACTGAAGCTTTCTTT
TRBD1,NA,TRBJ1-2,TRBV7-2,CASSPGQGGYGYTF,TGTGCCAGCAGCCCCGGACAGGGAGGGTATGGCTACACCTTC
NA,NA,TRBJ1-2,TRBV24-1,CATSDLDGNGYTF,TGTGCCACCAGTGATTTGGACGGGAATGGCTACACCTTC
NA,NA,TRBJ2-5,TRBV6-5,CASTLGAQVTQYF,TGTGCCAGCACTCTCGGCGCTCAAGTGACCCAGTACTTC
NA,NA,TRBJ1-5,TRBV6-6,CASSYERGDQPQHF,TGTGCCAGCAGTTACGAGAGGGGAGATCAGCCCCAGCATTTT
TRBD2,NA,TRBJ2-1,TRBV3-1/TRBV3-2,CASGGLAGGLSLF,TGTGCCAGCGGGGGACTAGCGGGCGGTCTCTCCCTCTTC
NA,NA,TRBJ1-3,TRBV2,CASSEARGSGNTIYF,TGTGCCAGCAGTGAAGCGCGGGGCTCTGGAAACACCATATATTTT
NA,NA,TRBJ1-2,TRBV5-8,CASSPRRSNYGYTF,TGTGCCAGCAGTCCCCGGCGTTCTAACTATGGCTACACCTTC
NA,once,TRBJ2-1,TRBV19,CASSIFNEQFF,TGTGCCAGTAGTATATTCAATGAGCAGTTCTTC
NA,NA,TRBJ2-7,TRBV30,CAWSVQVGPSQYF,TGTGCCTGGAGTGTACAGGTGGGGCCGTCGCAGTACTTC
NA,NA,TRBJ1-1,TRBV5-6,CASSFNTGPYAYTEAFF,TGTGCCAGCAGCTTCAACACCGGGCCCTACGCATACACTGAAGCTTTCTTT
TRBD1,NA,TRBJ1-6,TRBV30,CACPGQGNSPLHF,TGTGCCTGCCCGGGACAGGGTAATTCACCCCTCCACTTT
NA,NA,TRBJ2-7,TRBV2,CASSGVGSYEQYF,TGTGCCAGCAGTGGGGTCGGTTCCTACGAGCAGTACTTC